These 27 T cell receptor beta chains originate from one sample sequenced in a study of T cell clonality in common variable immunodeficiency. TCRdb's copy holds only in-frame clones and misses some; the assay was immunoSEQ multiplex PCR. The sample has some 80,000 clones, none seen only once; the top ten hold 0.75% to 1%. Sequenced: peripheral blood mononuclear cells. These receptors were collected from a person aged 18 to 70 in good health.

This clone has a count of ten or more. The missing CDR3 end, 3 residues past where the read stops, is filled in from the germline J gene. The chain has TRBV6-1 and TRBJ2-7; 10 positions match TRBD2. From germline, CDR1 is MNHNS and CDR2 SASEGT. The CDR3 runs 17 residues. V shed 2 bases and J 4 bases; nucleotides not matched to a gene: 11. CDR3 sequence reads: CASSESPSGLASYEQYF. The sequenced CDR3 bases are TGTGCCAGCAGTGAAAGCCCCTCGGGACTAGCGTCGTACGAG.

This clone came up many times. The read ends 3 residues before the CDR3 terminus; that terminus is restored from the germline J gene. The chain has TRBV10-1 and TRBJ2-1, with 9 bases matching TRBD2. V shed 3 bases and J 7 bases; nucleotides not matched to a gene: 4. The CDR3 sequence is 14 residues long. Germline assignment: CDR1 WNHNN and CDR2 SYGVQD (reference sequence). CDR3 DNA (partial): TGCGCCAGCAGTGAAGGTCTAGCGGGAAATGAG. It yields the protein CASSEGLAGNE. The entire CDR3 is CASSEGLAGNEQFF.

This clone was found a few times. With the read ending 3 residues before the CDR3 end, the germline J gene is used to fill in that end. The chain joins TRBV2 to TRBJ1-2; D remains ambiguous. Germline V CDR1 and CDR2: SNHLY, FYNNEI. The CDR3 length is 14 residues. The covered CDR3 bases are TGTGCCAGCAGTGCGGACTCCTCCTACAATGAC. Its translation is CASSADSSYND. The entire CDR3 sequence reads CASSADSSYNDYTF.

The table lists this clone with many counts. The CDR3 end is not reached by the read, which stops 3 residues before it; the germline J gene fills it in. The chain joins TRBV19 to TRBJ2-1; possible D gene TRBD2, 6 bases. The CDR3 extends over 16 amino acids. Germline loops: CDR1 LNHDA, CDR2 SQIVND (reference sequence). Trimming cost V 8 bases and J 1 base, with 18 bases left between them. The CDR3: CASEPGTFSSYNEQFF. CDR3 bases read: TGTGCCAGTGAACCCGGGACTTTCTCTTCCTACAATGAG.

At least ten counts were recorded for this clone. This chain's CDR3 is CASSLGDRDNSPLHF. The CDR3 DNA, read in part, is TGTGCCAGCAGCTTAGGGGACAGGGATAATTCACCC. V and J are TRBV5-4 and TRBJ1-6, with 9 nucleotides matching TRBD1. The CDR3 end falls 3 residues outside the read, so it is completed with the germline J gene. This CDR3 has 15 residues. Germline CDR1 SGHNT, CDR2 YYREEE (reference sequence). Unmatched junction bases numbered 2, after V lost 2 bases and J lost 5 bases.

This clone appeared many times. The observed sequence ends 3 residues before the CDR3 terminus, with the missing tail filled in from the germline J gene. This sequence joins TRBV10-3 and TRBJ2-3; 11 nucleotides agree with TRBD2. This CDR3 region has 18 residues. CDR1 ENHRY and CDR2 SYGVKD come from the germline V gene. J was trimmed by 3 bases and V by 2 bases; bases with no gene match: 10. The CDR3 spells CAISETGLAGGPTDTQYF. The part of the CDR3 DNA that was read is TGTGCCATCAGTGAGACAGGATTAGCGGGAGGGCCGACAGATACG.

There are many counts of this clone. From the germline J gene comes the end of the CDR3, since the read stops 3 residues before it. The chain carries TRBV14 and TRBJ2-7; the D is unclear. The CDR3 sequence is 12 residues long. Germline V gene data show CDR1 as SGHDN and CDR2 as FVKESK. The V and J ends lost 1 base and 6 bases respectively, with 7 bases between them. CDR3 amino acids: CASSQVTVEQYF. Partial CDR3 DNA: TGTGCCAGCAGCCAAGTTACAGTCGAG.

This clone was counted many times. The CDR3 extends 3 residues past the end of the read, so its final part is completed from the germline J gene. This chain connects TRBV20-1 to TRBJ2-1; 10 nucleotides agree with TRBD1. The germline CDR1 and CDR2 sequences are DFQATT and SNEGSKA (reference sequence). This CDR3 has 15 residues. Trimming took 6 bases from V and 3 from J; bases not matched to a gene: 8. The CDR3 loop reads CSAPSGTGDYNEQFF. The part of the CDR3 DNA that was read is TGCAGTGCCCCCAGCGGGACAGGGGACTACAATGAG.

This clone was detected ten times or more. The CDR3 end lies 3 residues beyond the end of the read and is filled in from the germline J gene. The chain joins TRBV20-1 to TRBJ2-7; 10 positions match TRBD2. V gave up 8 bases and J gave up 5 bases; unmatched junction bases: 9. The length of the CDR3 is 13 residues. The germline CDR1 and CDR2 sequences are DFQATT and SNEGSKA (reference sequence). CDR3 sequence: CSSPGLASHEQYF. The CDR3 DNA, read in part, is TGCAGTTCTCCGGGACTAGCGTCCCACGAG.

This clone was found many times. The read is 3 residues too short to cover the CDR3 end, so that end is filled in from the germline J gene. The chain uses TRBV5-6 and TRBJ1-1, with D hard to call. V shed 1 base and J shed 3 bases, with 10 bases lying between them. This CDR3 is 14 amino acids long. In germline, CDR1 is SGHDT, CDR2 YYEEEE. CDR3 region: CASSLMQSDTEAFF. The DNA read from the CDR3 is TGTGCCAGCAGCTTGATGCAAAGCGACACTGAA.

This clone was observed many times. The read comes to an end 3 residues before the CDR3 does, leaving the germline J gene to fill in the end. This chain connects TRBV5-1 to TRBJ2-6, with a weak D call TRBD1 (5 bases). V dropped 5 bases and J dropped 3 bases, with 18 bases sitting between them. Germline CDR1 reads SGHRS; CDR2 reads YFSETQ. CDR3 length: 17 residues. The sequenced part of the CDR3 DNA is TGCGCCAGCAGTGTGGACGGGCTGGGGCTTGGGGCCAACGTC. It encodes CASSVDGLGLGANV. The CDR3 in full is CASSVDGLGLGANVLTF.

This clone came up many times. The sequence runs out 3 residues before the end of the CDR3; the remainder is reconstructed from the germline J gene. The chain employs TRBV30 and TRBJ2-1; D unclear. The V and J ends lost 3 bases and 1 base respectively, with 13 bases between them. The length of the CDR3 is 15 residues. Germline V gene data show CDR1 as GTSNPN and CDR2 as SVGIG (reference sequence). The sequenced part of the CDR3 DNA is TGTGCCTGGAGGTTAGGCCTAGAGTCCTACAATGAG. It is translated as CAWRLGLESYNE. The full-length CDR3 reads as CAWRLGLESYNEQFF.

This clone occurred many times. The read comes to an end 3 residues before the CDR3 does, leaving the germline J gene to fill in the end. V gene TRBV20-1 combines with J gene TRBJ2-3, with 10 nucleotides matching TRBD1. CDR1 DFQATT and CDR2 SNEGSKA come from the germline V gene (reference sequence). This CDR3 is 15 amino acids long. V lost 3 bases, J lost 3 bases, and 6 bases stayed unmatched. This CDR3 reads CSASRQGAITDTQYF. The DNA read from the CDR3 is TGCAGTGCTAGCCGACAGGGGGCGATAACAGATACG.

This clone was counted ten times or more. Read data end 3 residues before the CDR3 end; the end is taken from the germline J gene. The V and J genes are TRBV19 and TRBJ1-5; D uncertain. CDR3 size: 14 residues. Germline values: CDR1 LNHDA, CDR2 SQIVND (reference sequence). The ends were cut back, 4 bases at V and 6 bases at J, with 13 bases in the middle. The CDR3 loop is CASSTRRGAQPQHF. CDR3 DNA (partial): TGTGCCAGTAGTACTAGACGAGGTGCTCAGCCC. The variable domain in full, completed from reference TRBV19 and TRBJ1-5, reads DGGITQSPKYLFRKEGQNVTLSCEQNLNHDAMYWYRQDPGQGLRLIYYSQIVNDFQKGDIAEGYSVSREKKESFPLTVTSAQKNPTAFYLCASSTRRGAQPQHFGDGTRLSIL.

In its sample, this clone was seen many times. The CDR3 is CASSSGGSTNEKLFF. CDR3 DNA (partial): TGTGCCAGCAGCTCTGGGGGGTCAACTAATGAAAAA. The chain combines TRBV5-5 with TRBJ1-4; D may be TRBD1 (5 bases). The read finishes 3 residues shy of the CDR3 end, and the germline J gene is used to complete it. The length of the CDR3 is 15 residues. The germline gives CDR1 SGHKS, CDR2 YYEKEE (reference sequence). V dropped 3 bases and J dropped 0 bases, with 9 bases sitting between them.

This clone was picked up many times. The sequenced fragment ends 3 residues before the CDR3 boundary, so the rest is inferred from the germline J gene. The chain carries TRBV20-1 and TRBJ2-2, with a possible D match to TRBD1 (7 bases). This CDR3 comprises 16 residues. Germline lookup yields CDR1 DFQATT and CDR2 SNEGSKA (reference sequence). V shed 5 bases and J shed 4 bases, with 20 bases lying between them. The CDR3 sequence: CSAYPGGTALTGELFF. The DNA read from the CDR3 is TGCAGTGCTTACCCGGGCGGGACAGCGCTCACCGGGGAG.

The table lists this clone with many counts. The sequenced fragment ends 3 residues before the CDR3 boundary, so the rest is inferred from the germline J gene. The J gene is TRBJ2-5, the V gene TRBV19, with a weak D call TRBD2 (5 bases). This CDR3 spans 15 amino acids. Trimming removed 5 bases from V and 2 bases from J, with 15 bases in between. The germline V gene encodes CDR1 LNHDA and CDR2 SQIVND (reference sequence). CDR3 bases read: TGTGCCAGTAGTTTGACTCCGTCGGGGCAAGAGACC. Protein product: CASSLTPSGQET. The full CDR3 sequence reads CASSLTPSGQETQYF.

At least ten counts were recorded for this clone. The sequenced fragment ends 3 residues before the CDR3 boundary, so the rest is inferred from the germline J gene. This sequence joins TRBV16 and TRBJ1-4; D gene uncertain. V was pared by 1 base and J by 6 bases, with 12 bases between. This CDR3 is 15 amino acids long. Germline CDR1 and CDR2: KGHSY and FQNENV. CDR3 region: CASSQWLRRDEKLFF. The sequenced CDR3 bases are TGTGCCAGCAGCCAATGGCTCAGAAGGGATGAAAAA.

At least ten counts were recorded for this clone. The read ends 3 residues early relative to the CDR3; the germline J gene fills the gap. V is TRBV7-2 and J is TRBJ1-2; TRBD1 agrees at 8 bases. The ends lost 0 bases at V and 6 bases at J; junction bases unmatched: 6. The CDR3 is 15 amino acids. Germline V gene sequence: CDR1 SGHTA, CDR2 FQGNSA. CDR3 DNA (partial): TGTGCCAGCAGCTTAGCCACCGACAGGGGACATGGC. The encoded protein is CASSLATDRGHG. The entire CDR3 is CASSLATDRGHGYTF.

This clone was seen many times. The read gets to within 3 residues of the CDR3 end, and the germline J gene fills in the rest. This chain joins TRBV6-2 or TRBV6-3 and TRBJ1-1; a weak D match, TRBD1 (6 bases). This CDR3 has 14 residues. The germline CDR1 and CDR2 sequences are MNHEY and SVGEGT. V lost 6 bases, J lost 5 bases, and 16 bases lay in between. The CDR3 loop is CASSPTGHGTEAFF. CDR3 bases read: TGTGCCAGCAGCCCCACAGGGCACGGAACTGAA.

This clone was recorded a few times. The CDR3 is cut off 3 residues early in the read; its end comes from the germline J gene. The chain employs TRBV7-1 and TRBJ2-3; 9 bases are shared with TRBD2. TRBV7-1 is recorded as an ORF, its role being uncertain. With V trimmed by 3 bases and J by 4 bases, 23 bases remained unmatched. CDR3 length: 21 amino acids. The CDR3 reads CASSSEKKASGRIGRADTQYF. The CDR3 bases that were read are TGTGCCAGCAGCTCGGAGAAAAAGGCAAGCGGGAGGATCGGGCGGGCAGATACG.

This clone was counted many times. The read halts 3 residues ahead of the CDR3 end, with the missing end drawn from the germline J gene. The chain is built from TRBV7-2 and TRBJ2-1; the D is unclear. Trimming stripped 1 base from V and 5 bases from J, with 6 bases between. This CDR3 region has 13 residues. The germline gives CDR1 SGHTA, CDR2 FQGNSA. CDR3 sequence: CASSLGPNNEQFF. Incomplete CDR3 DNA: TGTGCCAGCAGCTTAGGGCCAAACAATGAG.

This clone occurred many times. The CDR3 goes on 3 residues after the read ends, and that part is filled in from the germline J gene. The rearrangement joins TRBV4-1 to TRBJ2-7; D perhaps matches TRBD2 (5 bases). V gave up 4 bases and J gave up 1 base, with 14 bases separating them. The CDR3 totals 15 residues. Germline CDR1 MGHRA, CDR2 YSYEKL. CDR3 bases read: TGCGCCAGCAGCCCAGAAGGACTCCGTTCCTACGAG. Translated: CASSPEGLRSYE. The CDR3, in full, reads CASSPEGLRSYEQYF.

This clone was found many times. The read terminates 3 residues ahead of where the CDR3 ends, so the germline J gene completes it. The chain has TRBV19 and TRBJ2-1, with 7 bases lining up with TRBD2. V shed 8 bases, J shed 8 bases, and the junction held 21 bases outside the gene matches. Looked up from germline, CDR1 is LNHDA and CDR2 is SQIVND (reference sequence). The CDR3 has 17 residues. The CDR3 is CASAMGREGGGNYEQFF. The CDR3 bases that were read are TGTGCCAGTGCGATGGGTAGGGAGGGCGGGGGAAATTATGAG.

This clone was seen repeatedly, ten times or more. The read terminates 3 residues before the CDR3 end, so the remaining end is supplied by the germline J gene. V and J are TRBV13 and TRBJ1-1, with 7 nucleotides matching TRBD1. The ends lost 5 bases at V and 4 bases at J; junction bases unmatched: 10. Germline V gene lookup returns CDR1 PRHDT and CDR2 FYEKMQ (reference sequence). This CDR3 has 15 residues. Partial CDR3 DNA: TGTGCCAGCAGCCCCGGCTCGGGACAGCGCACTGAA. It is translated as CASSPGSGQRTE. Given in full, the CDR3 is CASSPGSGQRTEAFF.

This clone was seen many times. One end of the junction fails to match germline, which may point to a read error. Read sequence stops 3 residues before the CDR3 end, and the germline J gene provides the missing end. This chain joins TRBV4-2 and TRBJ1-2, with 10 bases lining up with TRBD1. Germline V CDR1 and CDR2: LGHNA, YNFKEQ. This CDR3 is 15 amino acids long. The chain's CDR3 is CASSLQWGQGSGYTF. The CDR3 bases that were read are TGCGCCAGCAGCCTGCAGTGGGGACAGGGGAGCGGC.

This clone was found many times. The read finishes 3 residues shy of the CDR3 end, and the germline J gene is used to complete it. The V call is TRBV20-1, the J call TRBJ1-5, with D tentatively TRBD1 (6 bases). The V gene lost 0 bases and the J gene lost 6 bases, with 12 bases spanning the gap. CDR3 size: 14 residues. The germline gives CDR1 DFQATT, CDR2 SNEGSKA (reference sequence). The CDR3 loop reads CSAREVGGGQPQHF. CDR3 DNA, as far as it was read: TGCAGTGCTAGAGAGGTAGGGGGGGGTCAGCCC.